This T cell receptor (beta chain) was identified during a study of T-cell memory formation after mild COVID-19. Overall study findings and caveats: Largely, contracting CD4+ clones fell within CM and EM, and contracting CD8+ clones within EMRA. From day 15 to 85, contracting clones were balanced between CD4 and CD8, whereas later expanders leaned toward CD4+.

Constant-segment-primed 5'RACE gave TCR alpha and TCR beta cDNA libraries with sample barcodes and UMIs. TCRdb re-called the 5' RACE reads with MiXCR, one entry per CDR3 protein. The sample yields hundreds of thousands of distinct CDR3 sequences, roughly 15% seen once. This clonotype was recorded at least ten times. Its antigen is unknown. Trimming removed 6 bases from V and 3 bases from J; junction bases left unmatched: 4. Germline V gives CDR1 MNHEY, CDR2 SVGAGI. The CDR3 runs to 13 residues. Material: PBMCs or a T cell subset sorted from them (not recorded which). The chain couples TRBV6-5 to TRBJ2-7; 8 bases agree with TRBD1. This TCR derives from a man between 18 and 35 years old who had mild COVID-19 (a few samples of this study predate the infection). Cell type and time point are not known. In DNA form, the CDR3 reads TGTGCCAGCAGGCAGGGACAGGTCTACGAGCAGTACTTC. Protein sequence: CASRQGQVYEQYF.